The clone carrying this T cell receptor (beta chain) was counted ten times or more. Its antigen remains unidentified. The study drew all its donors from Caucasian adults living in Nashville, Tennessee. The data belong to a study of shared clonotypes between healthy human individuals. Study-wide results and caveats: A small donor pool kept down the genetic and exposure-history diversity that was represented.

The CDR3 is 15 residues long. The run depth of the assay was deep. Once extracted for a subset, genomic DNA was divided evenly among several immunoSEQ plates. Profiling relied on immunoSEQ multiplex PCR, and the TCRdb table lists in-frame clones only, not all of them. The table shows 400,000 to 500,000 clones, with roughly 78% occurring only once. The V and J genes are TRBV21-1 and TRBJ2-5; TRBD1, the table's D call, was not compared with the DNA. TRBV21-1 is labeled a pseudogene. This TCR came from a woman in her 40s in good health. Some clones in this sample may be carry-over from other donors' samples. Sequencing input: PBMCs. The CDR3 DNA follows: TGTGCCAGCAGCAAACCGGCAGGGTCTGGTGAGACCCAGTACTTC. Translated, it gives CASSKPAGSGETQYF.